This passage covers 22 T cell receptor beta chains from one sample sequenced in a study of blood T cells in healthy people across ages. A second about 6 to 12 cycle PCR used barcoded and J-beta primers. TCRdb fed the 5' RACE reads into MiXCR, producing one record per CDR3 protein. The sample lists around 1,900,000 distinct CDR3 sequences, 35% to 50% occurring once. The sample taken for sequencing was blood. The origin of the receptors is a human donor in good health.

The table lists this clonotype with a count of one. The chain links TRBV5-1 to TRBJ1-1; D not certain. The CDR3 covers 16 residues. Germline values: CDR1 SGHRS, CDR2 YFSETQ. The V end was cut by 0 bases, the J end by 0 bases, with 12 bases between. The CDR3 DNA reads as TGCGCCAGCAGCTTGGGGCCGGACGGGGTGAACACTGAAGCTTTCTTT. Translated, it gives CASSLGPDGVNTEAFF. Combining the CDR3 with reference TRBV5-1 and TRBJ1-1 gives the whole variable domain KAGVTQTPRYLIKTRGQQVTLSCSPISGHRSVSWYQQTPGQGLQFLFEYFSETQRNKGNFPGRFSGRQFSNSRSEMNVSTLELGDSALYLCASSLGPDGVNTEAFFGQGTRLTVV.

This clonotype has just a few counts. V is TRBV10-3 and J is TRBJ2-7; TRBD1 matches 9 bases. The CDR3 length is 13 residues. Germline V CDR1 and CDR2: ENHRY, SYGVKD. The junction had 5 bases not matched to a gene; V was cut back by 7 bases and J by 4 bases. This chain's CDR3 is CAIMSGTGYEQYF. Written as DNA, the CDR3 is TGTGCCATCATGAGCGGGACAGGGTACGAGCAGTACTTC.

The CDR3 region has the DNA TGCAGTGCTGGCCAGGGACTAGCGGATAACAATGAGCAGTTCTTC. This encodes CSAGQGLADNNEQFF. The V and J genes are TRBV20-1 and TRBJ2-1, with 11 bases that match TRBD2. CDR1 and CDR2 from the germline V gene are DFQATT and SNEGSKA (reference sequence). Trimming removed 5 bases from V and 5 bases from J; junction bases left unmatched: 8. CDR3 length equals 15 residues.

The chain couples TRBV12-3 or TRBV12-4 to TRBJ2-7, with D tentatively TRBD1 (5 bases). The germline V and J ends were trimmed by 10 bases and 7 bases, with 17 bases remaining between them. This CDR3 is built from 12 residues. CDR3 DNA sequence: TGTGCCACCGGGCTGGGGCCGAGGGAGCAGTACTTC. It is translated as CATGLGPREQYF.

CDR3 sequence: CATSLWQGYGYTF. In DNA form, the CDR3 reads TGTGCCACCAGCCTTTGGCAGGGGTATGGCTACACCTTC. The rearrangement links TRBV15 to TRBJ1-2; D perhaps matches TRBD1 (6 bases). V shed 5 bases and J shed 5 bases, with 12 bases lying between them. The CDR3 totals 13 residues. Germline assignment: CDR1 LNHNV and CDR2 YYDKDF (reference sequence).

The J gene is TRBJ2-6, the V gene TRBV6-2 or TRBV6-3; 7 bases line up with TRBD1. This CDR3 has 19 amino acids. Germline V lookup: CDR1 MNHEY, CDR2 SVGEGT. J was trimmed by 0 bases and V by 5 bases; bases with no gene match: 13. The CDR3 protein is CASSPRDRYISSGANVLTF. The CDR3 DNA reads TGTGCCAGCAGTCCCCGGGACAGATATATTAGCTCTGGGGCCAACGTCCTGACTTTC.

This clonotype was counted a few times. This sequence joins TRBV27 and TRBJ2-1; 9 bases map to TRBD1. CDR1 and CDR2 from the germline V gene are MNHEY and SMNVEV (reference sequence). The CDR3 has 13 residues. J gave up 7 bases and V 8 bases, and 6 bases lay outside the gene matches. The CDR3 sequence: CASAQGAGNEQFF. CDR3 coding DNA: TGTGCCAGCGCACAGGGGGCAGGGAATGAGCAGTTCTTC.

The chain links TRBV7-9 to TRBJ2-1; TRBD2 agrees at 7 bases. Germline loops: CDR1 SEHNR, CDR2 FQNEAQ (reference sequence). The length of the CDR3 is 13 residues. The CDR3 here is CAGDSGYYNEQFF. In DNA, the CDR3 is TGTGCGGGGGATAGCGGGTACTACAATGAGCAGTTCTTC.

The rearrangement joins TRBV7-9 to TRBJ1-1, with D perhaps TRBD1 (5 bases). CDR1 SEHNR and CDR2 FQNEAQ come from the germline V gene (reference sequence). The CDR3 is made up of 14 amino acids. The germline V and J ends were trimmed by 7 bases and 1 base, with 13 bases remaining between them. This CDR3 reads CASTSWGENTEAFF. CDR3 in DNA: TGTGCCAGCACTTCTTGGGGGGAGAACACTGAAGCTTTCTTT.

The chain employs TRBV6-5 and TRBJ2-7; D may be TRBD1 (6 bases). Looked up from germline, CDR1 is MNHEY and CDR2 is SVGAGI. The V end was cut by 6 bases, the J end by 3 bases, with 18 bases between. The CDR3 is 15 residues long. The CDR3 region is CASRRYREPRYEQYF. The DNA of the CDR3 is TGTGCCAGCAGGCGCTACAGGGAGCCTCGCTACGAGCAGTACTTC.

CDR3 bases: TGCAGTGCTAGAGATCCAGGGGGCGCGGGGTACAACTATGGCTACACCTTC. It yields the protein CSARDPGGAGYNYGYTF. The genes are TRBV20-1 and TRBJ1-2, with 8 positions matching TRBD1. CDR1 DFQATT and CDR2 SNEGSKA come from the germline V gene (reference sequence). The V segment lost 0 bases and the J segment 2 bases; nucleotides outside the gene matches: 11. The CDR3 is 17 residues long.

The gene calls are TRBV29-1 and TRBJ2-5, with D maybe TRBD1 (6 bases). The CDR3 is 13 residues long. V lost 5 bases to trimming and J lost 7 bases, with 17 bases between them. The V gene's germline CDR1 is SQVTM and CDR2 ANQGSEA. For the CDR3, the DNA is TGCAGCGTTCGGCAGGCAGTCAGGGGGACCCAGTACTTC. Protein product: CSVRQAVRGTQYF.

The chain is built from TRBV20-1 and TRBJ2-7; no firm D call. This CDR3 region has 14 residues. Germline assignment: CDR1 DFQATT and CDR2 SNEGSKA (reference sequence). Trimming removed 4 bases at V and 0 bases at J, with 13 bases between. The CDR3 is CSANGQRSSYEQYF. CDR3 bases: TGCAGTGCTAACGGCCAAAGGAGCTCCTACGAGCAGTACTTC.

A single count supports this clonotype. The chain joins TRBV9 to TRBJ2-3; no reliable D call. The CDR3 totals 14 residues. Germline CDR1 and CDR2: SGDLS and YYNGEE. Trimming left V 6 bases short and J 6 bases short, with 17 bases between. The CDR3 is CASTQRPGSDTQYF. For the CDR3, the DNA is TGTGCCAGCACCCAGAGGCCCGGTTCGGATACGCAGTATTTT.

The table lists this clonotype with many counts. The chain combines TRBV3-1 with TRBJ2-1, with D unresolved. Trimming took off 4 bases at V and 0 bases at J, with 16 bases between the two ends. Germline CDR1 reads LGHDT; CDR2 reads YNNKEL (reference sequence). This CDR3 contains 17 residues. CDR3 amino acids: CASSLSPGLSSYNEQFF. DNA of the CDR3: TGTGCCAGCAGCCTCTCCCCGGGCCTGAGCTCCTACAATGAGCAGTTCTTC.

There are a few counts of this clonotype. V is TRBV9 and J is TRBJ2-7; 7 bases are shared with TRBD1. The CDR3 spans 13 residues. Germline values: CDR1 SGDLS, CDR2 YYNGEE. With V trimmed by 3 bases and J by 5 bases, 5 bases remained unmatched. CDR3 residues: CASSAGQSNEQYF. The CDR3 nucleotides read TGTGCCAGCAGCGCGGGACAGTCTAACGAGCAGTACTTC.

This clonotype was recorded a few times. This rearrangement joins TRBV4-1 to TRBJ2-4; D may be TRBD2 (6 bases). The CDR3 has 13 residues. Trimming shortened V by 1 base and J by 7 bases, and 8 bases separated the two germline ends. Germline V gene sequence: CDR1 MGHRA, CDR2 YSYEKL. As DNA, the CDR3 is TGCGCCAGCAGCCAAGGTAGCGGCAACATTCAGTACTTC. Residues: CASSQGSGNIQYF.

The V and J genes are TRBV5-1 and TRBJ1-6; perhaps TRBD1 as D (5 bases). V dropped 1 base and J dropped 6 bases, with 11 bases sitting between them. The CDR3 sequence is 15 residues long. Germline V gene data show CDR1 as SGHRS and CDR2 as YFSETQ. The CDR3 nucleotides are TGCGCCAGCAGCTTGCAGGCAGGGAGTAATTCACCCCTCCACTTT. This gives the protein CASSLQAGSNSPLHF.

This chain joins TRBV20-1 and TRBJ2-5; 7 bases match TRBD1. Trimming at V came to 4 bases and at J to 4 bases, leaving 12 bases not matched to a gene. The V gene's germline CDR1 is DFQATT and CDR2 SNEGSKA (reference sequence). The CDR3 is 15 amino acids. As DNA, the CDR3 is TGCAGTGCTATTGACAGGGTGGTCGCAAGAGAGACCCAGTACTTC. Protein: CSAIDRVVARETQYF.

The table lists this clonotype with many counts. This chain links TRBV5-6 with TRBJ1-2, with TRBD1 identical over 7 bases. CDR1 and CDR2 from the germline V gene are SGHDT and YYEEEE. CDR3 length: 15 residues. The J segment lost 5 bases and the V segment lost 4 bases, leaving 11 bases of the junction unmatched. DNA of the CDR3: TGTGCCAGCAGCCGGGGACAGCAAGCCCGTTATGGCTACACCTTC. It specifies CASSRGQQARYGYTF.

This clonotype is a singleton in its sample. This sequence joins TRBV6-5 and TRBJ2-4; 10 bases are a match to TRBD2. After removal of 8 bases from V and 0 bases from J, the junction contained 10 bases not matched to a gene. In germline, CDR1 is MNHEY, CDR2 SVGAGI. The CDR3 contains 17 residues. CDR3 in DNA: TGTGCCAGCCACCAACTTAGCGGGGGGATAGCCAAAAACATTCAGTACTTC. Translated, it gives CASHQLSGGIAKNIQYF.

This clonotype was observed a few times. The chain combines TRBV18 with TRBJ2-1; D is ambiguous. CDR1 and CDR2 (germline): KGHSH, LQKENI. The CDR3 covers 15 residues. Trimming shortened V by 2 bases and J by 4 bases, and 12 bases separated the two germline ends. The DNA of the CDR3 is TGTGCCAGCTCACCAAATGCAGATGAGTACAATGAGCAGTTCTTC. Amino acid sequence: CASSPNADEYNEQFF.